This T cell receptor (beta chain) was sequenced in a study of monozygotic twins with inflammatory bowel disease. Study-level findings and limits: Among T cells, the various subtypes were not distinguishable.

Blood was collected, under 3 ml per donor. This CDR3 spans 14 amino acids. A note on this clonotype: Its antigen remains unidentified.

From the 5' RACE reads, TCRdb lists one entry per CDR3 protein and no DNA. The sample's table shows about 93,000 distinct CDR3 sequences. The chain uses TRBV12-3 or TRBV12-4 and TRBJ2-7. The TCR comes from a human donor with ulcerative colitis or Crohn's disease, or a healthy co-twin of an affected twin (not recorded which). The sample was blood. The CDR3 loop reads CASSFGGLSYEQYF.